This T cell receptor (beta chain) is from a study of blood T cell repertoires in COVID-19. Study-level background: T cells, B-cell-depleted T cells, or PBMCs supplied cDNA or gDNA.

Patients in Seattle were enrolled during active infection, then followed longitudinally. Per the germline V gene, CDR1 is SGHNT and CDR2 is YYREEE (reference sequence). The CDR3 consists of 14 residues. The trim removed 4 bases at V and 7 bases at J, leaving 6 bases unmatched. Using immunoSEQ multiplex PCR, the repertoire was profiled, and TCRdb retains in-frame clones only, with some absent. The table includes a few hundred thousand clones, approximately 92% detected once. This rearrangement joins TRBV5-4 to TRBJ2-1, with 9 nucleotides matching TRBD1. This receptor was identified in a woman aged 25 to 45 with COVID-19, enrolled during active disease. Input material: peripheral blood. CDR3 coding DNA: TGTGCCAGCAGCCACGGACAGGGGAGGAATGAGCAGTTCTTC. Translation gives CASSHGQGRNEQFF. The entire variable domain, with the rest obtained from reference TRBV5-4 and TRBJ2-1, is as follows: ETGVTQSPTHLIKTRGQQVTLRCSSQSGHNTVSWYQQALGQGPQFIFQYYREEENGRGNFPPRFSGLQFPNYSSELNVNALELDDSALYLCASSHGQGRNEQFFGPGTRLTVL.